The text below deals with one T cell receptor (beta chain). What it recognizes is unknown. The germline gene is not matched at one end of the junction; a read error may be the cause. These data belong to a study of Graves' ophthalmopathy and Graves' hyperthyroidism. Study-level information: Sampling took place at initial diagnosis, with peripheral blood obtained before any treatment.

Points from the study as a whole: Detection in blood was also observed for most expanded thyroid clonotypes above 0.001 frequency. Discrimination between ophthalmopathy and stable hyperthyroidism by a 13-signature model showed about 89% sensitivity and about 84% specificity.

Researchers took RNA transcripts and amplified TCR beta CDR3 regions from them. HTBI-primed first-round RT-PCR preceded second-round multiplex PCR. TCRdb processed the multiplex PCR reads anew with MiXCR; each CDR3 protein has one entry. The data show 620,000 or so distinct CDR3 sequences, 20% to 25% seen once. Germline CDR1 reads SGHAT; CDR2 reads FQDESV (reference sequence). This CDR3 is built from 18 residues. Being free of ophthalmopathy for 18 months of follow-up defined stable hyperthyroidism. Sequencing was carried out using peripheral blood. The chain couples TRBV11-1 to TRBJ1-2; a weak D match, TRBD1 (5 bases). This sequence was found in a woman aged 18-35 years with stable Graves' hyperthyroidism. Some clones in this sample may be carry-over from other donors' samples. The DNA for the CDR3 is TGTGCTAGCAGCGACACCGGGACCCGTCGGATGTTGGACTATGGCTACAGCTTC. It specifies CASSDTGTRRMLDYGYSF. Drawing the rest from reference TRBV11-1 and TRBJ1-2, the complete variable domain is EAEVAQSPRYKITEKSQAVAFWCDPISGHATLYWYRQILGQGPELLVQFQDESVVDDSQLPKDRFSAERLKGVDSTLKIQPAELGDSAMYLCASSDTGTRRMLDYGYSFGSGTRLTVV.